This T cell receptor beta chain was identified in a study of shared clonotypes between healthy human individuals. Measured with immunoSEQ multiplex PCR; TCRdb has only the in-frame clones, and not every one. The sample contains 2 million to 2.5 million clones, roughly 94% of which appear only once. About this clone: Its specificity is not known. This may be a read error, as it is one base from a much larger clone. The identical CDR3 is also encoded by other nucleotide sequences in the sample.

Study-level findings and limits: Compared with clonotypes that all four donors shared, non-shared clonotypes had lower generation probabilities.

This TCR was sampled from a man aged 18 to 30 in good health. Specimen: naive CD4+ T cells sorted from blood. Documented subset: CD45RA+ positively selected.

CDR3 loop: CASSLQETQYF. The CDR3, as DNA: TGTGCCAGCAGCTTGCAAGAGACCCAGTACTTC. The V and J genes are TRBV5-4 and TRBJ2-5; D is unresolved. The CDR3 is made up of 11 amino acids. Trimming stripped 1 base from V and 2 bases from J, with 0 bases between. CDR1 and CDR2 from the germline V gene are SGHNT and YYREEE (reference sequence).